A single sample is the source of the 2 T cell receptor beta chains below, sequenced in a study of cytomegalovirus exposure and HLA in healthy donors. TCRdb keeps only in-frame clones here, not all; method: immunoSEQ multiplex PCR. The table lists about 140,000 clones, roughly 90% of them singletons. The sequenced sample was PBMCs. The origin of the receptors is a young man in good health and CMV-seronegative.

The rearrangement links TRBV6-6 to TRBJ2-2; 9 positions agree with TRBD2. The CDR3 contains 15 residues. Germline V gene lookup returns CDR1 MNHNY and CDR2 SVGAGI (reference sequence). V shed 6 bases, J shed 3 bases, and the junction held 5 bases outside the gene matches. The CDR3: CASRGLAHDTGELFF. DNA of the CDR3: TGTGCCAGCAGGGGACTAGCCCACGACACCGGGGAGCTGTTTTTT.

V is TRBV18 and J is TRBJ2-6, with D perhaps matching TRBD2 (6 bases). The germline CDR1 and CDR2 sequences are KGHSH and LQKENI. With 0 bases removed from V and 0 bases from J, the gap between germline ends came to 6 bases. The CDR3 runs to 16 residues. CDR3 DNA: TGTGCCAGCTCACCACCGGGGGGCTCTGGGGCCAACGTCCTGACTTTC. It translates to CASSPPGGSGANVLTF.